This record covers a single T cell receptor beta chain. This entry comes from a study of blood T cell repertoires in COVID-19. Study in general: COVID-19 samples collected from the United States, Italy and Spain covered acute and convalescent phases.

In the study's own analysis: Nucleated cell number was recorded as an estimate derived from reference gene primer amplification. The method was immunoSEQ multiplex PCR; TCRdb's version includes in-frame clones alone and lacks a portion of them. V, J and clone size were drawn from that table, and D and trimming were deduced from the DNA. Of under 150,000 clones listed, about 85% are singletons. The sequenced material came from peripheral blood. The sequence was obtained from a man aged 40-49 years with acute or convalescent COVID-19.

The DNA of the CDR3 is TGTGCCACTAGACTAGCGGGGGGTTCAGATACGCAGTATTTT. Protein product: CATRLAGGSDTQYF. J is TRBJ2-3 and V is TRBV27; 13 bases line up with TRBD2. Germline lookup yields CDR1 MNHEY and CDR2 SMNVEV (reference sequence). The CDR3 spans 14 residues. J lost 4 bases, V lost 10 bases, and 5 bases had no gene match.